This is a list of T cell receptor beta chains from one sample in a study of T cell responses to AZD1222 COVID-19 vaccine. TCRdb keeps only in-frame clones here, not all; method: immunoSEQ multiplex PCR. The table shows 90,000 or so clones, with 89% occurring only once. The sample in question was peripheral blood, obtained on day 0 of AZD1222 vaccination. These receptors were taken from an adult in good health. CDR3s include the opening cysteine and the closing phenylalanine or tryptophan. The D gene is left open where the match is weak. Only part of the rows carry a size: once, few, many, or a class if the clone is expanded.

TRBV7-2	TRBJ2-7	TRBD2	-	TGTGCCAGCAGCCACTCGGGACTAGCGCTTCACTTC	CASSHSGLALHF
TRBV5-1	TRBJ1-1	TRBD1	-	TGCGCCAGCACCAGGGACAGGGGGATCACTGAAGCTTTCTTT	CASTRDRGITEAFF
TRBV6-1	TRBJ1-5	-	few	TGTGCCAGCAGTGAGAGTTCGGCAGGATACAATCAGCCCCAGCATTTT	CASSESSAGYNQPQHF
TRBV5-1	TRBJ1-2	-	-	TGCGCCAGCAGCTTGCGGGGGGACTATGGCTACACCTTC	CASSLRGDYGYTF
TRBV12-3/TRBV12-4	TRBJ2-2	-	-	TGTGCCAGCAGTTTATACGGGGACGGGGAGCTGTTTTTT	CASSLYGDGELFF
TRBV5-6	TRBJ2-5	TRBD2	-	TGTGCCAGCAGCTTAGTTTGGGGCGGGAGACAAGAGACCCAGTACTTC	CASSLVWGGRQETQYF
TRBV18	TRBJ1-4	-	few	TGTGCCAGCTCACCAGTCAGGACTGCAACTAATGAAAAACTGTTTTTT	CASSPVRTATNEKLFF
TRBV10-1	TRBJ1-1	-	-	TGCGCCAGCAGTGAGAGTTGGTTTGGCGTTGTTTACACTGAAGCTTTCTTT	CASSESWFGVVYTEAFF
TRBV7-3	TRBJ2-3	TRBD2	-	TGTGCCAGCAGCCTTAGCGGGGGGAGCACAGATACGCAGTATTTT	CASSLSGGSTDTQYF
TRBV6-4	TRBJ2-6	-	-	TGTGCCAGCAGTGCTGACTCTGGGGCCAACGTCCTGACTTTC	CASSADSGANVLTF
TRBV29-1	TRBJ1-1	-	-	TGCAGCGTTGTATCCGGGAACACTGAAGCTTTCTTT	CSVVSGNTEAFF
TRBV5-1	TRBJ2-7	-	-	TGCGCCAGCCAAGATTCTCCCTACTACGAGCAGTACTTC	CASQDSPYYEQYF
TRBV2	TRBJ1-6	-	-	TGTGCCAGCAAATCGGATTCTTATAATTCACCCCTCCACTTT	CASKSDSYNSPLHF
TRBV9	TRBJ1-3	-	-	TGTGCCAGCAGCGTACAGGGAGTCTCTGGAAACACCATATATTTT	CASSVQGVSGNTIYF
TRBV19	TRBJ2-1	-	few	TGTGCCAGTAGTATAGATCTGGAGGGGGGGGTTTACAATGAGCAGTTCTTC	CASSIDLEGGVYNEQFF
TRBV5-4	TRBJ1-1	-	few	TGTGCCAGCAGCTTGACAGGGAACACTGAAGCTTTCTTT	CASSLTGNTEAFF
TRBV13	TRBJ1-1	-	-	TGTGCCAGCAGTCTAGAAGGACAGTCGAACACTGAAGCTTTCTTT	CASSLEGQSNTEAFF
TRBV11-3	TRBJ2-2	TRBD2	-	TGTGCCAGCAGCCGGACTAGCGGGGGGGCTAACACCGGGGAGCTGTTTTTT	CASSRTSGGANTGELFF
TRBV12-3/TRBV12-4	TRBJ1-1	-	-	TGTGCCAGCAGTTTCGTGAACACTGAAGCTTTCTTT	CASSFVNTEAFF
TRBV9	TRBJ1-2	-	-	TGTGCCAGCAAAGGGAATGGCTATGGCTACACCTTC	CASKGNGYGYTF
TRBV9	TRBJ2-1	-	-	TGTGCCAGCAGCGTAGGGGGTCACAATGAGCAGTTCTTC	CASSVGGHNEQFF
TRBV9	TRBJ2-7	TRBD2	-	TGTGCCAGCAGCGTACAAGCGGGAATCGGGGAGCAGTACTTC	CASSVQAGIGEQYF
TRBV18	TRBJ1-2	-	-	TGTGCCAGCTCAGGGGCTGATAACTATGGCTACACCTTC	CASSGADNYGYTF
TRBV5-5	TRBJ2-7	-	-	TGTGCCAGCAGCTTGGCTCCTGTCTACGAGCAGTACTTC	CASSLAPVYEQYF
TRBV7-7	TRBJ2-2	-	-	TGTGCTAGCAGCTCCGGGTCGGGAACCGGGGAGCTGTTTTTT	CASSSGSGTGELFF
TRBV7-2	TRBJ2-7	-	-	TGTGCCAGCAGCTTACACCCATTCTACGAGCAGTACTTC	CASSLHPFYEQYF
TRBV7-3	TRBJ2-5	TRBD2	-	TGTGCCAGCAGCCCCGGGACTAGCGCCCAAGAGACCCAGTACTTC	CASSPGTSAQETQYF
TRBV27	TRBJ2-1	-	-	TGTGCCAGCAGTCCGGAAGGGGGGAATGAGCAGTTCTTC	CASSPEGGNEQFF
TRBV7-6	TRBJ2-7	TRBD2	-	TGTGCCAGCAGCTTAGGACCAAGACTAGCGTCGAAAAGCTACGAGCAGTACTTC	CASSLGPRLASKSYEQYF
TRBV10-2	TRBJ1-4	-	-	TGCGCCAGCAGTCTTCAGGGGTCGGAGTATGAAAAACTGTTTTTT	CASSLQGSEYEKLFF
TRBV2	TRBJ1-4	-	-	TGTGCCAGCACGTGGACAGCCACGGGTGAAAAACTGTTTTTT	CASTWTATGEKLFF
TRBV2	TRBJ2-3	-	-	TGTGCCAGCAGTGAAGAGTGGGGGAGCTCAGATACGCAGTATTTT	CASSEEWGSSDTQYF
TRBV6-6	TRBJ1-2	-	-	TGTGCCAGCAGTCTAGACGCGAATGGCTACACCTTC	CASSLDANGYTF
TRBV27	TRBJ1-2	-	-	TGTGCCAGCAGTTTACGACAGGCCCCGTCTAACTATGGCTACACCTTC	CASSLRQAPSNYGYTF
TRBV28	TRBJ2-3	-	-	TGTGCCAGCAGTTTTGCTAGCACAGATACGCAGTATTTT	CASSFASTDTQYF
TRBV6-5	TRBJ2-7	-	-	TGTGCCAGCACCATTATCGGCGACGAGCAGTACTTC	CASTIIGDEQYF
TRBV5-1	TRBJ2-1	TRBD2	-	TGCGCCAGCAGCTTTCTAGCGGGGGCATACAATGAGCAGTTCTTC	CASSFLAGAYNEQFF
TRBV24-1	TRBJ2-6	-	few	TGTGCCACCAGTGATCCAAGATCTGGGGCCAACGTCCTGACTTTC	CATSDPRSGANVLTF
TRBV5-1	TRBJ1-6	-	once	TGCGCCAGCAGCTTGGACAGGGAGTCACCCCTCCACTTT	CASSLDRESPLHF
TRBV9	TRBJ2-7	-	few	TGTGCCAGCAGCGTAGAGGACAGTCCCTACGAGCAGTACTTC	CASSVEDSPYEQYF
TRBV13	TRBJ1-2	TRBD1	-	TGTGCCAGCAGAAGTGAACAGGGGGCGGGTGGCTACACCTTC	CASRSEQGAGGYTF
TRBV7-2	TRBJ2-7	TRBD2	-	TGTGCCAGCAGCTTAAGGTTGATTGTGGGCGGGGGGGCCTACGAGCAGTACTTC	CASSLRLIVGGGAYEQYF
TRBV11-3	TRBJ1-1	TRBD1	-	TGTGCCAGCAGCTTCAGGGGGCTCCCGAGCACTGAAGCTTTCTTT	CASSFRGLPSTEAFF
TRBV4-3	TRBJ1-6	-	-	TGCGCCAGCAGCCAAGAGAATGAGGGATATAATTCACCCCTCCACTTT	CASSQENEGYNSPLHF
TRBV5-1	TRBJ1-4	-	-	TGCGCCAGCAGCGGAGGAACAGGGTATAGCGATGAAAAACTGTTTTTT	CASSGGTGYSDEKLFF
TRBV9	TRBJ2-7	TRBD2	-	TGTGCCAGCAGCGTAGGTGATAGCGGGAGCTACGAGCAGTACTTC	CASSVGDSGSYEQYF